The 8 T cell receptor beta chains reported below all come from one sample, sequenced in a study of molecular identifiers for immune sequencing clone quantification. Using its own MiXCR run on the PCR reads, TCRdb lists one record per CDR3 protein. The sample records 400,000 to 600,000 distinct CDR3 sequences, 25% being singletons. The sequenced sample was naive CD8+ T cells from blood, with Jurkat cell RNA spiked in. The subset was: FACS-sorted CD8+CD4-CCR7+CD45RA+ naive T cells. These TCRs come from a human donor in good health. Some libraries in this study had Jurkat cell RNA spiked in.

This clonotype showed up just a few times. This chain uses TRBV7-9 with TRBJ2-1; 11 bases line up with TRBD2. This CDR3 is 19 amino acids long. CDR1 and CDR2 from the germline V gene are SEHNR and FQNEAQ (reference sequence). Unmatched junction bases numbered 17, after V lost 2 bases and J lost 8 bases. The CDR3 reads CASSLLITSGSFGSDEQFF. The DNA for the CDR3 is TGTGCCAGCAGCTTACTGATCACTAGCGGGAGTTTCGGGAGTGATGAGCAGTTCTTC.

V is TRBV19 and J is TRBJ2-1; 8 nucleotides align to TRBD2. The CDR3 length is 15 residues. The germline CDR1 and CDR2 sequences are LNHDA and SQIVND (reference sequence). Germline trimming cut 5 bases from V and 1 base from J; bases unmatched to any gene: 4. CDR3 residues: CASSDSGGSYNEQFF. The CDR3 region has the DNA TGTGCCAGTAGTGATTCGGGAGGGTCCTACAATGAGCAGTTCTTC.

This clonotype was recorded many times. The chain joins TRBV2 to TRBJ1-1; D may be TRBD1 (5 bases). Between the trimmed V and J ends, which lost 6 bases and 0 bases, there was a span of 14 bases. This CDR3 contains 15 residues. Looked up from germline, CDR1 is SNHLY and CDR2 is FYNNEI. The CDR3 nucleotides are TGTGCCAGCAGAACTCTCGGACACATGAACACTGAAGCTTTCTTT. Its translation: CASRTLGHMNTEAFF.

With respect to this clonotype: The conserved phenylalanine or tryptophan normally closing the CDR3 is absent here, so this likely arose from a read error. V is TRBV7-9 and J is TRBJ2-3, with 12 bases identical to TRBD2. The trim removed 4 bases at V and 5 bases at J, leaving 7 bases unmatched. CDR1 is SEHNR and CDR2 is FQNEAQ in the germline V gene (reference sequence). The length of the CDR3 is 16 residues. CDR3 residues: CASSSRTSGAGDTQYL. For the CDR3, the DNA is TGTGCCAGCAGCTCAAGGACTAGCGGGGCGGGAGATACGCAGTATCTT.

Many counts were recorded for this clonotype. The genes are TRBV28 and TRBJ2-1; D call uncertain. Looked up from germline, CDR1 is MDHEN and CDR2 is SYDVKM. The ends were cut back, 3 bases at V and 8 bases at J, with 11 bases in the middle. This CDR3 contains 13 residues. CDR3 loop: CASSFAKPDEQFF. CDR3 DNA sequence: TGTGCCAGCAGTTTTGCGAAACCCGATGAGCAGTTCTTC.

The chain is built from TRBV19 and TRBJ2-7; D ambiguous. The CDR3 totals 15 residues. V lost 5 bases and J 3 bases, leaving 17 bases between the germline ends. The germline V gene has CDR1 LNHDA and CDR2 SQIVND (reference sequence). CDR3 nucleotide sequence: TGTGCCAGTAGTGTAGGAGCTGCGAGGAGCTACGAGCAGTACTTC. Protein product: CASSVGAARSYEQYF.

This clonotype was picked up a small number of times. This chain joins TRBV11-2 and TRBJ1-1; D is perhaps TRBD1 (6 bases). Trimming removed 8 bases from V and 0 bases from J, with 13 bases in between. Per germline, CDR1 SGHAT and CDR2 FQNNGV. The CDR3 covers 14 residues. The CDR3 bases are TGTGCCAGCCTAGGGGGGGGAATGAACACTGAAGCTTTCTTT. Encoded protein: CASLGGGMNTEAFF.

As to this clonotype: The junction departs from germline at one end; a sequencing error may be responsible. The V and J genes are TRBV13 and TRBJ2-7; unclear D gene. Germline V CDR1 and CDR2: PRHDT, FYEKMQ (reference sequence). This CDR3 has 14 residues. The CDR3 protein is CASSSRTGRYEQSF. The DNA for the CDR3 is TGTGCCAGCAGCTCACGAACTGGCCGCTACGAGCAGTCCTTC.